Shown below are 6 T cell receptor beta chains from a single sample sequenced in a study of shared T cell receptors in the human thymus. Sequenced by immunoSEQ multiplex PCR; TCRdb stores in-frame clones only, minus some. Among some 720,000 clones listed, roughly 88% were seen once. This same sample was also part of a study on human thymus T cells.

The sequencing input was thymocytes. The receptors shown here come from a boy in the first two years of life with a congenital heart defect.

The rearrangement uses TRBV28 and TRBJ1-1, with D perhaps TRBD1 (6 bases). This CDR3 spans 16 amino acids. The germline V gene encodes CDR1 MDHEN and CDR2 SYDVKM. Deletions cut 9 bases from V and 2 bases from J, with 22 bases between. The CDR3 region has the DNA TGTGCCAGTGGGACGGGACACACGACGACCAACACTGAAGCTTTCTTT. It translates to CASGTGHTTTNTEAFF.

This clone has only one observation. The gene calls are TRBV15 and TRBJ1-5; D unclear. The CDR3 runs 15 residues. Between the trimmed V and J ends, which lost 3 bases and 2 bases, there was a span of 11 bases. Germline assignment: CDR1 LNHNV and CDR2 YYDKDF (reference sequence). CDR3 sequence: CATSSTTGGNQPQHF. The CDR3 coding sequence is TGTGCCACCAGCAGCACTACTGGAGGCAATCAGCCCCAGCATTTT.

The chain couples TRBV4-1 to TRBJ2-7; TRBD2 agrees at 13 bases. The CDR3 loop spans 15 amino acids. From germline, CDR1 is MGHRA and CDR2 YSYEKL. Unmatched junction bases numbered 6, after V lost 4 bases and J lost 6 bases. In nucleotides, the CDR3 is TGCGCCAGCAGCCCCGGACTAGCGGGAGTTGTCGAGCAGTACTTC. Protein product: CASSPGLAGVVEQYF.

CDR3 sequence: CACTNEGRAANRYF. CDR3 sequence (DNA): TGTGCCTGTACGAACGAAGGGAGAGCGGCTAATCGGTACTTC. The chain joins TRBV30 to TRBJ2-7; D is possibly TRBD2 (5 bases). CDR3 length equals 14 residues. Trimming shortened V by 6 bases and J by 12 bases, and 27 bases separated the two germline ends. Germline V gives CDR1 GTSNPN, CDR2 SVGIG (reference sequence). Filled out from reference TRBV30 and TRBJ2-7, the complete variable domain reads SQTIHQWPATLVQPVGSPLSLECTVEGTSNPNLYWYRQAAGRGLQLLFYSVGIGQISSEVPQNLSASRPQDRQFILSSKKLLLSDSGFYLCACTNEGRAANRYFGPGTRLTVT.

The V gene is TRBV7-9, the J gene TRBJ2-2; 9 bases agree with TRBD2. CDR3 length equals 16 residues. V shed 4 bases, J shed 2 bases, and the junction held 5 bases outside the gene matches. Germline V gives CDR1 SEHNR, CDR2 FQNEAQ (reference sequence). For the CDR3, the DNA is TGTGCCAGCAGCTCGAAGACTAGCGGTAACACCGGGGAGCTGTTTTTT. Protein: CASSSKTSGNTGELFF. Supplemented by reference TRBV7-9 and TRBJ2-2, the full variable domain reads DTGVSQNPRHKITKRGQNVTFRCDPISEHNRLYWYRQTLGQGPEFLTYFQNEAQLEKSRLLSDRFSAERPKGSFSTLEIQRTEQGDSAMYLCASSSKTSGNTGELFFGEGSRLTVL.

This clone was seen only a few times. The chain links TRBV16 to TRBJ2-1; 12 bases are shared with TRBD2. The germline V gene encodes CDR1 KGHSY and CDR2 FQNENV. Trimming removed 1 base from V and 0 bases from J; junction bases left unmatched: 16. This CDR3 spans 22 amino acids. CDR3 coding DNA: TGTGCCAGCAGCCAATGGGACAGTCGGACTAGCGGGATGATTAGCTCCTACAATGAGCAGTTCTTC. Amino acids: CASSQWDSRTSGMISSYNEQFF.